The 32 T cell receptor beta chains listed next were all sequenced from one sample in a study of blood T cells in healthy people across ages. The second PCR ran about 6 to 12 cycles with a sample-barcoded 5' primer and J-beta primers. TCRdb re-analysed the 5' RACE reads in MiXCR, keeping a single row per CDR3 protein. The sample yields about 650,000 distinct CDR3 sequences, more than 45% seen once. The sample comprised blood. The receptors originated from a woman of 80 years or more in good health.

This clonotype was seen only a few times. V gene TRBV27 combines with J gene TRBJ1-5; D is unresolved. Germline CDR1 MNHEY, CDR2 SMNVEV (reference sequence). Trimming left V 5 bases short and J 2 bases short, with 10 bases between. This CDR3 comprises 14 residues. CDR3 nucleotides: TGTGCCAGCAGTGTACCCGGAGGCAATCAGCCCCAGCATTTT. It codes for CASSVPGGNQPQHF.

The chain recombines TRBV6-1 with TRBJ2-1; 7 bases are shared with TRBD1. This CDR3 region has 17 residues. Losses at the gene ends were 6 bases for V and 8 bases for J; bases not matched to a gene: 19. From germline, CDR1 is MNHNS and CDR2 SASEGT. The CDR3 DNA sequence: TGTGCCAGCAGGTTGAAGACAGGGATGGGGGATAATCATGAGCAGTTCTTC. Translated: CASRLKTGMGDNHEQFF.

As for this clonotype: A much larger clone sits a single nucleotide away, making a read error possible. CDR3 residues: CASSVVTYEQYF. CDR3 nucleotides: TGTGCCAGCAGCGTCGTAACCTACGAGCAGTACTTC. The chain carries TRBV2 and TRBJ2-7; D ambiguous. Between the trimmed V and J ends, which lost 6 bases and 2 bases, there was a span of 8 bases. Per germline, CDR1 SNHLY and CDR2 FYNNEI. The CDR3 spans 12 residues. The variable domain in full, with the rest retrieved from reference TRBV2 and TRBJ2-7, is EPEVTQTPSHQVTQMGQEVILRCVPISNHLYFYWYRQILGQKVEFLVSFYNNEISEKSEIFDDQFSVERPDGSNFTLKIRSTKLEDSAMYFCASSVVTYEQYFGPGTRLTVT.

Notes on this clonotype: Just one base apart from a much larger clone, this may be a read error. The chain carries TRBV27 and TRBJ2-5; D is undetermined. V was trimmed by 6 bases and J by 4 bases, leaving 12 bases between them. From germline, CDR1 is MNHEY and CDR2 SMNVEV (reference sequence). The CDR3 spans 13 residues. The CDR3 region has the DNA TGTGCCAGCAGCTATGACGGAACAGAGACCCAGTACTTC. This encodes CASSYDGTETQYF.

For this clonotype: Since a much larger clone is just one base distant, this may be a read error. The rearrangement links TRBV3-1 to TRBJ2-7; no clear D gene. Germline V gene lookup returns CDR1 LGHDT and CDR2 YNNKEL (reference sequence). The CDR3 has 14 residues. CDR3 region: CAGSREHERSEQYF. The CDR3 region has the DNA TGTGCCGGCAGCCGCGAGCACGAGAGGTCCGAGCAGTACTTC.

V gene TRBV28 combines with J gene TRBJ2-1; TRBD1 matches 7 bases. The trim removed 6 bases at V and 1 base at J, leaving 6 bases unmatched. Germline assignment: CDR1 MDHEN and CDR2 SYDVKM. The CDR3 is 15 amino acids. The CDR3 loop reads CASRQYRGSYNEQFF. The CDR3 region has the DNA TGTGCCAGCAGGCAATACAGGGGTTCCTACAATGAGCAGTTCTTC.

The rearrangement uses TRBV6-5 and TRBJ1-2, with D perhaps TRBD1 (6 bases). The V end lost 7 bases, the J end lost 3 bases, and 18 bases lay between the germline ends. The CDR3 consists of 15 residues. The germline CDR1 and CDR2 sequences are MNHEY and SVGAGI. Written as DNA, the CDR3 is TGTGCCAGCACCAAAACAGGGAGGAAGGACTATGGCTACACCTTC. Encoded protein: CASTKTGRKDYGYTF.

The rearrangement uses TRBV20-1 and TRBJ2-4; 7 nucleotides line up with TRBD1. TRBJ2-5 matches the DNA end more closely, so the J call is doubtful. This CDR3 region has 14 residues. Germline V lookup: CDR1 DFQATT, CDR2 SNEGSKA (reference sequence). For the CDR3, the DNA is TGCAGTGCTAGAGTCTGGGACAGCCAAGAGACCCAGTACTTC. The encoded protein is CSARVWDSQETQYF.

Details on this clonotype: A read error may explain this, as a much larger clone is one base away. This chain connects TRBV5-1 to TRBJ2-3, with D possibly being TRBD1 or TRBD2 (5 bases each). Trimming pared 7 bases from V and 2 bases from J, leaving 14 bases between. CDR1 is SGHRS, CDR2 YFSETQ, per germline. The CDR3 has 14 amino acids. The DNA for the CDR3 is TGCGCCAGCCGGGATGCAGGGAACACAGATACGCAGTATTTT. Translation gives CASRDAGNTDTQYF.

The J gene is TRBJ2-5, the V gene TRBV6-2 or TRBV6-3; tentatively, D is TRBD1 or TRBD2 (5 bases each). The CDR3 runs to 9 residues. Per germline, CDR1 MNHEY and CDR2 SVGEGT. V shed 8 bases and J shed 7 bases, with 5 bases lying between them. The CDR3, as DNA: TGTGCCAGCGGGACGACCCAGTACTTC. Translation: CASGTTQYF.

A few counts support this clonotype. The rearrangement links TRBV20-1 to TRBJ2-1; D tentatively reads TRBD1 or TRBD2 (5 bases each). The CDR3 extends over 15 amino acids. The germline V and J ends were trimmed by 6 bases and 3 bases, with 18 bases remaining between them. Germline V gives CDR1 DFQATT, CDR2 SNEGSKA (reference sequence). CDR3 coding DNA: TGCAGTGCCAAGAGCTGGGACGGATACTACAATGAGCAGTTCTTC. It specifies CSAKSWDGYYNEQFF.

This clonotype has ten or more counts. Here the CDR3 DNA reads TGCAGTGCTCTCAGGACTAGCGGGGGGCTAGCAGGCACAGATACGCAGTATTTT. It encodes CSALRTSGGLAGTDTQYF. J is TRBJ2-3 and V is TRBV20-1; 14 bases align to TRBD2. The J segment lost 1 base and the V segment lost 5 bases, leaving 11 bases of the junction unmatched. The CDR3 has 18 residues. Germline CDR1 and CDR2: DFQATT and SNEGSKA (reference sequence).

V usage is TRBV12-3 or TRBV12-4 and J usage is TRBJ1-5, with D unresolved. V lost 8 bases to trimming and J lost 7 bases, with 12 bases between them. This CDR3 region has 12 residues. The CDR3 loop is CASGKVGQPQHF. The CDR3 coding sequence is TGTGCCAGCGGAAAGGTTGGACAGCCCCAGCATTTT.

V usage is TRBV9 and J usage is TRBJ1-5; tentative D call: TRBD1 (5 bases). Trimming removed 3 bases at V and 0 bases at J, with 10 bases between. Germline assignment: CDR1 SGDLS and CDR2 YYNGEE. The CDR3 runs to 15 residues. Here the CDR3 reads CASSAEGNSNQPQHF. Here the CDR3 DNA reads TGTGCCAGCAGCGCAGAGGGGAATAGCAATCAGCCCCAGCATTTT.

The V call is TRBV6-5, the J call TRBJ1-1; 7 positions agree with TRBD1. V was clipped by 0 bases and J by 4 bases; unmatched bases: 14. The CDR3 contains 18 residues. CDR1 and CDR2 from the germline V gene are MNHEY and SVGAGI. The CDR3 here is CASSYSRWGQNVATEAFF. The CDR3 DNA sequence: TGTGCCAGCAGTTACTCGAGATGGGGACAGAATGTTGCCACTGAAGCTTTCTTT.

A remark on this clonotype: A clone one base away is much larger, so this may be a read error. The chain combines TRBV20-1 with TRBJ2-1; 9 bases match TRBD2. The CDR3 has 15 residues. Germline-derived CDR1 and CDR2 are DFQATT and SNEGSKA (reference sequence). V shed 0 bases, J shed 9 bases, and the junction held 9 bases outside the gene matches. This CDR3 reads CSARERLAASTEQFF. Here the CDR3 DNA reads TGCAGTGCTAGAGAGAGACTAGCGGCATCCACTGAGCAGTTCTTC.

V is TRBV5-1 and J is TRBJ2-4; 11 bases align to TRBD1. The end of the DNA is better explained by TRBJ2-7, so the J call may be wrong. The CDR3 is 15 residues long. Per germline, CDR1 SGHRS and CDR2 YFSETQ. This chain's CDR3 is CASSLGTGGYYEQYF. In DNA form, the CDR3 reads TGCGCCAGCAGCCTCGGGACAGGGGGTTACTACGAGCAGTACTTC.

The chain employs TRBV9 and TRBJ2-5; the match to TRBD2 covers 14 bases. CDR1 SGDLS and CDR2 YYNGEE come from the germline V gene. The CDR3 covers 15 residues. The J segment lost 5 bases and the V segment lost 4 bases, leaving 4 bases of the junction unmatched. The CDR3 DNA is TGTGCCAGCAGCTCCGGGACTAGCGGGGGTGAGACCCAGTACTTC. Translation gives CASSSGTSGGETQYF. Full variable domain (missing parts from reference TRBV9 and TRBJ2-5): DSGVTQTPKHLITATGQRVTLRCSPRSGDLSVYWYQQSLDQGLQFLIQYYNGEERAKGNILERFSAQQFPDLHSELNLSSLELGDSALYFCASSSGTSGGETQYFGPGTRLLVL.

In this sample, this clonotype turned up a few times. V and J are TRBV19 and TRBJ2-1, with D possibly matching TRBD2 (6 bases). V lost 1 base and J 0 bases, leaving 10 bases between the germline ends. Germline V gene sequence: CDR1 LNHDA, CDR2 SQIVND (reference sequence). The CDR3 has 16 residues. CDR3 region: CASSIGSGLSYNEQFF. The CDR3 DNA reads TGTGCCAGTAGTATAGGGAGCGGGCTCTCCTACAATGAGCAGTTCTTC. Full variable domain (missing parts from reference TRBV19 and TRBJ2-1): DGGITQSPKYLFRKEGQNVTLSCEQNLNHDAMYWYRQDPGQGLRLIYYSQIVNDFQKGDIAEGYSVSREKKESFPLTVTSAQKNPTAFYLCASSIGSGLSYNEQFFGPGTRLTVL.

A word on this clonotype: A much larger clone is a single base away; this may be a read error. The chain combines TRBV7-9 with TRBJ1-6, with a possible D match to TRBD1 (6 bases). The CDR3 has 14 residues. Germline V CDR1 and CDR2: SEHNR, FQNEAQ (reference sequence). This CDR3 reads CASSSTGTNPPLHF. The CDR3 DNA follows: TGTGCCAGCAGCTCCACAGGGACTAATCCACCCCTCCACTTT. Full variable domain (remainder filled in from reference TRBV7-9 and TRBJ1-6): DTGVSQNPRHKITKRGQNVTFRCDPISEHNRLYWYRQTLGQGPEFLTYFQNEAQLEKSRLLSDRFSAERPKGSFSTLEIQRTEQGDSAMYLCASSSTGTNPPLHFGNGTRLTVT.

V gene TRBV3-1 combines with J gene TRBJ2-5; 9 bases map to TRBD1. Losses at the gene ends were 4 bases for V and 5 bases for J; bases not matched to a gene: 5. The CDR3 covers 14 residues. Germline V lookup: CDR1 LGHDT, CDR2 YNNKEL (reference sequence). The CDR3 loop is CASSRDREWETQYF. CDR3 in DNA: TGTGCCAGCAGCCGGGACAGGGAATGGGAGACCCAGTACTTC.

This chain links TRBV20-1 with TRBJ1-2; D ambiguous. V gave up 5 bases and J gave up 4 bases, with 8 bases separating them. Germline CDR1 and CDR2: DFQATT and SNEGSKA (reference sequence). The CDR3 has 11 residues. DNA of the CDR3: TGCAGTGCTGACCTTAGCTATGGCTACACCTTC. Its translation: CSADLSYGYTF.

The chain employs TRBV7-2 and TRBJ2-7; D is ambiguous. V was trimmed by 1 base and J by 6 bases, leaving 10 bases between them. Germline V CDR1 and CDR2: SGHTA, FQGNSA. This CDR3 contains 13 residues. Here the CDR3 reads CASSLVWKSEQYF. The CDR3 nucleotides read TGTGCCAGCAGCTTAGTCTGGAAATCCGAGCAGTACTTC.

The table lists this clonotype with many counts. CDR3 residues: CASKRAGEETQYF. The CDR3 nucleotides are TGTGCCAGCAAAAGAGCGGGAGAAGAGACCCAGTACTTC. This chain connects TRBV27 to TRBJ2-5; TRBD2 aligns across 8 bases. Germline V lookup: CDR1 MNHEY, CDR2 SMNVEV (reference sequence). CDR3 length: 13 residues. J gave up 3 bases and V 7 bases, and 4 bases lay outside the gene matches.

The chain is built from TRBV7-2 and TRBJ1-2; D ambiguous. V lost 5 bases and J 0 bases, leaving 10 bases between the germline ends. The CDR3 is 14 amino acids. Germline V gene lookup returns CDR1 SGHTA and CDR2 FQGNSA. DNA for the CDR3: TGTGCCAGCAGCGCCTCGGAGGCTAACTATGGCTACACCTTC. It yields the protein CASSASEANYGYTF. Drawing the rest from reference TRBV7-2 and TRBJ1-2, the complete variable domain is GAGVSQSPSNKVTEKGKDVELRCDPISGHTALYWYRQSLGQGLEFLIYFQGNSAPDKSGLPSDRFSAERTGGSVSTLTIQRTQQEDSAVYLCASSASEANYGYTFGSGTRLTVV.

This clonotype was counted many times. The V gene is TRBV7-2, the J gene TRBJ2-1; the D call may be TRBD1 or TRBD2 (6 bases each). CDR3 length equals 15 residues. Germline lookup yields CDR1 SGHTA and CDR2 FQGNSA. The V and J ends lost 1 base and 5 bases respectively, with 12 bases between them. The DNA of the CDR3 is TGTGCCAGCAGCTTAGTTTGGGGGGCAGACAATGAGCAGTTCTTC. It specifies CASSLVWGADNEQFF.

This clonotype was observed a few times. V is TRBV7-2 and J is TRBJ2-5; 8 nucleotides agree with TRBD2. Looked up from germline, CDR1 is SGHTA and CDR2 is FQGNSA. Trimming removed 5 bases from V and 1 base from J; junction bases left unmatched: 6. The CDR3 consists of 15 residues. The CDR3 region has the DNA TGTGCCAGCAGCCCTCGAGCGGGAGCCCAAGAGACCCAGTACTTC. This gives the protein CASSPRAGAQETQYF.

The V and J genes are TRBV7-2 and TRBJ2-1; D possibly corresponds to TRBD2 (6 bases). In germline, CDR1 is SGHTA, CDR2 FQGNSA. V gave up 3 bases and J gave up 6 bases, with 21 bases separating them. The CDR3 loop spans 17 amino acids. As DNA, the CDR3 is TGTGCCAGCAGCTTCACCGGGACTTCAATCCGTCGCAATGAGCAGTTCTTC. Its protein is CASSFTGTSIRRNEQFF. The full variable domain, completed using reference TRBV7-2 and TRBJ2-1, is GAGVSQSPSNKVTEKGKDVELRCDPISGHTALYWYRQSLGQGLEFLIYFQGNSAPDKSGLPSDRFSAERTGGSVSTLTIQRTQQEDSAVYLCASSFTGTSIRRNEQFFGPGTRLTVL.

J is TRBJ2-3 and V is TRBV20-1; D perhaps matches TRBD2 (7 bases). The germline V gene encodes CDR1 DFQATT and CDR2 SNEGSKA (reference sequence). V lost 4 bases, J lost 7 bases, and 18 bases lay in between. The CDR3 totals 14 residues. In DNA form, the CDR3 reads TGCAGTGCTACCCCCCGGGGGGCTCCTTATACGCAGTATTTT. It encodes CSATPRGAPYTQYF.

In its sample, this clonotype was seen many times. This chain links TRBV20-1 with TRBJ1-2; the D gene is possibly TRBD1 (5 bases). V lost 6 bases, J lost 5 bases, and 13 bases lay in between. CDR1 DFQATT and CDR2 SNEGSKA come from the germline V gene (reference sequence). This CDR3 spans 12 amino acids. The CDR3 coding sequence is TGCAGTGCCAAAGGGGTGGGGTATGGCTACACCTTC. Translated: CSAKGVGYGYTF.

The V call is TRBV7-2, the J call TRBJ1-2; D ambiguous. Trimming took 5 bases from V and 5 from J, leaving 15 bases between them. The germline V gene has CDR1 SGHTA and CDR2 FQGNSA. This CDR3 comprises 14 residues. The DNA for the CDR3 is TGTGCCAGCAGCCCCTACTGGCAGGAGTATGGCTACACCTTC. Translated: CASSPYWQEYGYTF.

This clonotype was seen repeatedly, ten times or more. The chain carries TRBV20-1 and TRBJ2-7, with D possibly matching TRBD1 (6 bases). Germline loops: CDR1 DFQATT, CDR2 SNEGSKA (reference sequence). V dropped 3 bases and J dropped 4 bases, with 10 bases sitting between them. The CDR3 is made up of 12 amino acids. The CDR3 DNA is TGCAGTGCTAGGCTACAGGGTTACGAGCAGTACTTC. Translating gives CSARLQGYEQYF.